The next 7 T cell receptor beta chains were all read from a single sample in a study of T cells in localized non-small cell lung cancer. Here immunoSEQ multiplex PCR was the method, and the copy in TCRdb shows in-frame clones only, minus some. The sample records under 2,000 clones, under 35% being singletons. This specimen was normal lung tissue next to the tumor, taken before any cancer treatment. The receptor source for this set is a male donor at least 60 years old with stage II squamous cell lung carcinoma.

The chain combines TRBV1 with TRBJ2-5; TRBD2 is the table's D call and was not checked against the DNA. TRBV1 is given as a pseudogene. The CDR3 sequence is 17 residues long. CDR3 nucleotides: TGCACCAGCAGCCCTTTTTCGTGGCGGCTACTCCAAGAGACCCAGTACTTC. It translates to CTSSPFSWRLLQETQYF.

By frequency in the sample, this clone is large. This chain joins TRBV28 and TRBJ1-5; possible D gene TRBD1, 5 bases. The germline CDR1 and CDR2 sequences are MDHEN and SYDVKM. The CDR3 has 12 residues. Trimming pared 6 bases from V and 5 bases from J, leaving 8 bases between. CDR3 sequence: CASSQQDQPQHF. The CDR3 DNA follows: TGTGCCAGCAGCCAACAGGATCAGCCCCAGCATTTT.

By sample fraction, this clone is medium-sized. The chain links TRBV11-3 to TRBJ2-7; a possible D gene is TRBD2 (5 bases). Germline assignment: CDR1 SGHNT and CDR2 YENEEA. Trimming removed 3 bases from V and 3 bases from J, with 15 bases in between. The CDR3 is made up of 15 amino acids. Here the CDR3 reads CASSFAWSGRYEQYF. CDR3 coding DNA: TGTGCCAGCAGCTTTGCGTGGAGCGGTCGCTACGAGCAGTACTTC.

The rearrangement links TRBV18 to TRBJ2-1, with 9 bases identical to TRBD1. Germline V CDR1 and CDR2: KGHSH, LQKENI. This CDR3 has 14 amino acids. Trimming removed 6 bases from V and 9 bases from J; junction bases left unmatched: 9. CDR3 nucleotide sequence: TGTGCCAGCTCCCACGGACAGGGGAACGGTGAGCAGTTCTTC. Protein sequence: CASSHGQGNGEQFF.

This clone was found a few times. The CDR3 region is CASSYDQGLAGNEQFF. The CDR3 DNA follows: TGTGCCAGCAGTTACGATCAGGGACTAGCGGGCAATGAGCAGTTCTTC. The V gene is TRBV6-8, the J gene TRBJ2-1; TRBD2 matches at 12 bases. The CDR3 loop spans 16 amino acids. CDR1 and CDR2 (germline): MNHGY, SAAAGT. The junction had 5 bases not matched to a gene; V was cut back by 2 bases and J by 6 bases.

This clone has more than one count but fewer than ten. V is TRBV11-3 and J is TRBJ2-3; D perhaps matches TRBD1 (5 bases). This CDR3 has 17 amino acids. CDR1 and CDR2 from the germline V gene are SGHNT and YENEEA. Trimming pared 3 bases from V and 0 bases from J, leaving 16 bases between. DNA for the CDR3: TGTGCCAGCAGCTTTGGACCGGACATTTCTAGCACAGATACGCAGTATTTT. It specifies CASSFGPDISSTDTQYF.

Only one count was recorded for this clone. The V call is TRBV11-3, the J call TRBJ2-1, with 14 bases matching TRBD2. The CDR3 extends over 19 amino acids. Germline-derived CDR1 and CDR2 are SGHNT and YENEEA. The V and J ends lost 5 bases and 0 bases, in that order; junction bases with no gene match: 9. The chain's CDR3 is CASSPSPGLAGVSYNEQFF. The DNA of the CDR3 is TGTGCCAGCAGCCCCTCCCCGGGACTAGCGGGGGTCTCCTACAATGAGCAGTTCTTC.